The 25 T cell receptor beta chains listed next were all sequenced from one sample in a study of cytomegalovirus exposure and HLA in healthy donors (TCRdb year 2017). Libraries were built with the immunoSEQ multiplex PCR assay. The multiplex PCR relied on a mix of 60 forward primers for TCR Vbeta segments and 13 reverse primers for TCR Jbeta segments. Not all clones reach the TCRdb copy of this immuneACCESS table, which keeps in-frame sequences only. Checked studies attribute under half of the gap to unresolved V genes and leave the rest unexplained. For this sample there are some 90,000 clones; roughly 80% appear just once. Around 2% of the sample lies in the top ten. Sequenced input: PBMCs. The receptors originated from a boy aged 5-17 years in good health and CMV-seronegative.

CDR3 coding DNA: TGCGCCAGCAGCCAGGTTGGGGAGATCTCCTACAATGAGCAGTTCTTC. Translating gives CASSQVGEISYNEQFF. This sequence joins TRBV4-1 and TRBJ2-1; a weak D match, TRBD2 (5 bases). The CDR3 totals 16 residues. Germline V CDR1 and CDR2: MGHRA, YSYEKL. V gave up 3 bases and J gave up 0 bases, with 12 bases separating them.

The genes are TRBV5-1 and TRBJ1-1; no reliable D call. V lost 0 bases and J 0 bases, leaving 9 bases between the germline ends. Germline V CDR1 and CDR2: SGHRS, YFSETQ. This CDR3 region has 15 residues. CDR3 protein: CASSLAGGMNTEAFF. The CDR3 bases are TGCGCCAGCAGCTTGGCCGGAGGGATGAACACTGAAGCTTTCTTT. Full variable domain (missing parts from reference TRBV5-1 and TRBJ1-1): KAGVTQTPRYLIKTRGQQVTLSCSPISGHRSVSWYQQTPGQGLQFLFEYFSETQRNKGNFPGRFSGRQFSNSRSEMNVSTLELGDSALYLCASSLAGGMNTEAFFGQGTRLTVV.

V and J are TRBV28 and TRBJ1-2; D remains ambiguous. Trimming pared 10 bases from V and 4 bases from J, leaving 13 bases between. The CDR3 is 12 amino acids. Germline loops: CDR1 MDHEN, CDR2 SYDVKM. The chain's CDR3 is CATSRRGYGYTF. CDR3 sequence (DNA): TGTGCCACCTCTCGACGGGGCTATGGCTACACCTTC.

This chain's CDR3 is CASSPTGGTETQYF. In nucleotides, the CDR3 is TGCGCCAGCAGTCCGACAGGGGGAACGGAGACCCAGTACTTC. The chain is built from TRBV4-1 and TRBJ2-5; TRBD1 matches 9 bases. Germline V gene lookup returns CDR1 MGHRA and CDR2 YSYEKL. The CDR3 length is 14 residues. Trimming removed 6 bases from V and 5 bases from J; junction bases left unmatched: 7.

This chain uses TRBV6-5 with TRBJ1-1; D not certain. Trimming took 5 bases from V and 3 from J, leaving 16 bases between them. This CDR3 spans 15 amino acids. Germline V CDR1 and CDR2: MNHEY, SVGAGI. The DNA of the CDR3 is TGTGCCAGCAGTCCGGGTCGGACGGACTACACTGAAGCTTTCTTT. Residues: CASSPGRTDYTEAFF.

The chain has TRBV5-6 and TRBJ1-5, with a weak D call TRBD1 (6 bases). The CDR3 is made up of 15 amino acids. V was trimmed by 4 bases and J by 4 bases, leaving 15 bases between them. CDR1 is SGHDT, CDR2 YYEEEE, per germline. CDR3 bases: TGTGCCAGCAGCCCCGCTGAGCAGGGGAATCAGCCCCAGCATTTT. It yields the protein CASSPAEQGNQPQHF.

V is TRBV28 and J is TRBJ2-7; possibly TRBD1 for D (5 bases). V lost 4 bases and J lost 7, with 23 bases in between. The germline V gene has CDR1 MDHEN and CDR2 SYDVKM. The CDR3 consists of 16 residues. The chain's CDR3 is CASSSHRTESYAEQYF. CDR3 bases: TGTGCCAGCAGTTCTCACAGGACGGAATCCTACGCTGAGCAGTACTTC.

V and J are TRBV4-2 and TRBJ1-5; D gene ambiguous. CDR1 and CDR2 (germline): LGHNA, YNFKEQ. The CDR3 consists of 13 residues. Trimming pared 1 base from V and 5 bases from J, leaving 6 bases between. As DNA, the CDR3 is TGTGCCAGCAGCCAAGCGAGCTATCAGCCCCAGCATTTT. Translation: CASSQASYQPQHF.

The chain uses TRBV6-1 and TRBJ2-5, with 9 bases that match TRBD1. V lost 6 bases, J lost 2 bases, and 4 bases stayed unmatched. CDR3 length: 14 residues. The germline gives CDR1 MNHNS, CDR2 SASEGT. The CDR3 DNA reads TGTGCCAGCAGCTCCGGGACAGGGCAAGAGACCCAGTACTTC. As protein: CASSSGTGQETQYF.

The V call is TRBV4-1, the J call TRBJ2-7; the D gene is possibly TRBD1 (5 bases). Trimming cost V 0 bases and J 2 bases, with 14 bases left between them. The CDR3 consists of 16 residues. Per the germline V gene, CDR1 is MGHRA and CDR2 is YSYEKL. The CDR3 is CASSQDSTQDAYEQYF. CDR3 DNA sequence: TGCGCCAGCAGCCAAGATTCCACACAGGACGCCTACGAGCAGTACTTC.

The rearrangement links TRBV7-8 to TRBJ1-5; no reliable D call. Looked up from germline, CDR1 is SGHVS and CDR2 is FQNEAQ. The CDR3 is made up of 14 amino acids. The V and J ends lost 5 bases and 7 bases respectively, with 15 bases between them. The CDR3 protein is CASSLDAGGQPQHF. In DNA, the CDR3 is TGTGCCAGCAGCCTAGATGCAGGAGGGCAGCCCCAGCATTTT.

The chain carries TRBV7-9 and TRBJ2-7, with TRBD1 matching over 9 bases. The germline gives CDR1 SEHNR, CDR2 FQNEAQ (reference sequence). The CDR3 contains 14 residues. After removal of 5 bases from V and 4 bases from J, the junction contained 6 bases not matched to a gene. This CDR3 reads CASSPGQGMYEQYF. The DNA for the CDR3 is TGTGCCAGCAGCCCGGGACAGGGTATGTACGAGCAGTACTTC.

The rearrangement uses TRBV6-5 and TRBJ1-4; D gene ambiguous. CDR1 is MNHEY and CDR2 is SVGAGI in the germline V gene. CDR3 length equals 16 residues. V dropped 2 bases and J dropped 0 bases, with 10 bases sitting between them. CDR3 residues: CASSYRRGATNEKLFF. The CDR3 DNA sequence: TGTGCCAGCAGTTACCGCCGGGGTGCAACTAATGAAAAACTGTTTTTT.

The gene calls are TRBV4-1 and TRBJ2-7; 7 bases map to TRBD2. This CDR3 region has 15 residues. V was pared by 1 base and J by 4 bases, with 7 bases of the junction left unmatched. Germline V lookup: CDR1 MGHRA, CDR2 YSYEKL. CDR3 region: CASSQAPGGRYEQYF. CDR3 in DNA: TGCGCCAGCAGCCAAGCTCCGGGAGGACGGTACGAGCAGTACTTC.

The CDR3 DNA reads TGTGCCAGCAGCTTACCGGACAGCTGGGGCTACACCTTC. It yields the protein CASSLPDSWGYTF. The chain recombines TRBV5-6 with TRBJ1-2; weak D call: TRBD1 (6 bases). Germline assignment: CDR1 SGHDT and CDR2 YYEEEE. V lost 2 bases and J 8 bases, leaving 13 bases between the germline ends. The CDR3 consists of 13 residues.

The V gene is TRBV28, the J gene TRBJ1-1; tentative D call: TRBD1 (5 bases). V gave up 3 bases and J gave up 4 bases, with 12 bases separating them. Germline CDR1 reads MDHEN; CDR2 reads SYDVKM. The CDR3 consists of 14 residues. The CDR3 here is CASSFQGGATEAFF. The CDR3 region has the DNA TGTGCCAGCAGTTTCCAGGGTGGTGCCACTGAAGCTTTCTTT. The full variable domain, with the rest looked up from reference TRBV28 and TRBJ1-1, is DVKVTQSSRYLVKRTGEKVFLECVQDMDHENMFWYRQDPGLGLRLIYFSYDVKMKEKGDIPEGYSVSREKKERFSLILESASTNQTSMYLCASSFQGGATEAFFGQGTRLTVV.

The rearrangement joins TRBV30 to TRBJ1-1; D perhaps matches TRBD1 (6 bases). The CDR3 loop spans 15 amino acids. Looked up from germline, CDR1 is GTSNPN and CDR2 is SVGIG (reference sequence). Trimming took 0 bases from V and 4 from J, leaving 15 bases between them. The chain's CDR3 is CAWSVDAQGFTEAFF. The DNA of the CDR3 is TGTGCCTGGAGTGTAGATGCACAGGGTTTCACTGAAGCTTTCTTT.

The J gene is TRBJ2-5, the V gene TRBV14, with a tentative D call TRBD1 (6 bases). The ends were cut back, 1 base at V and 2 bases at J, with 11 bases in the middle. This CDR3 region has 15 residues. Germline assignment: CDR1 SGHDN and CDR2 FVKESK. The CDR3 here is CASSQALGGQETQYF. The CDR3 nucleotides are TGTGCCAGCAGCCAAGCCTTAGGGGGTCAAGAGACCCAGTACTTC.

The CDR3 DNA follows: TGTGCCAGCAGTTTACGGGGGAACACTGAAGCTTTCTTT. As protein: CASSLRGNTEAFF. The chain uses TRBV28 and TRBJ1-1; no clear D gene. Germline CDR1 MDHEN, CDR2 SYDVKM. V was pared by 2 bases and J by 1 base, with 5 bases between. The CDR3 sequence is 13 residues long.

The V and J genes are TRBV30 and TRBJ2-5; 7 bases line up with TRBD2. After removal of 4 bases from V and 4 bases from J, the junction contained 6 bases not matched to a gene. This CDR3 is built from 13 residues. Germline V CDR1 and CDR2: GTSNPN, SVGIG (reference sequence). CDR3 bases: TGTGCCTGGAACGGGAGGACTGCAGAGACCCAGTACTTC. Its protein product is CAWNGRTAETQYF.

The chain recombines TRBV6-6 with TRBJ1-1, with 7 bases lining up with TRBD1. The CDR3 is 13 amino acids. J lost 4 bases, V lost 8 bases, and 7 bases had no gene match. CDR1 is MNHNY, CDR2 SVGAGI, per germline (reference sequence). CDR3 loop: CASYRGGGTEAFF. The CDR3 DNA follows: TGTGCCAGCTACAGGGGCGGAGGCACTGAAGCTTTCTTT.

For this clone: One junction end does not reproduce the germline sequence, and a read error may be involved. Other DNA variants within this sample encode the same CDR3. The J gene is TRBJ1-1, the V gene TRBV7-9; D not certain. The CDR3 sequence is 13 residues long. Germline values: CDR1 SEHNR, CDR2 FQNEAQ (reference sequence). In DNA, the CDR3 is TGTGCCAGCAGCCTAGCGGGGAGGACTGAAGCTTTCTTT. Its protein is CASSLAGRTEAFF.

The chain has TRBV28 and TRBJ1-1, with 11 bases lining up with TRBD1. V lost 5 bases, J lost 4 bases, and 9 bases stayed unmatched. Per germline, CDR1 MDHEN and CDR2 SYDVKM. This CDR3 has 16 residues. The CDR3 reads CASSDRDRGYRTEAFF. The CDR3 DNA reads TGTGCCAGCAGTGACCGGGACAGGGGGTATCGCACTGAAGCTTTCTTT. The whole variable domain, remainder taken from reference TRBV28 and TRBJ1-1, is DVKVTQSSRYLVKRTGEKVFLECVQDMDHENMFWYRQDPGLGLRLIYFSYDVKMKEKGDIPEGYSVSREKKERFSLILESASTNQTSMYLCASSDRDRGYRTEAFFGQGTRLTVV.

The gene calls are TRBV2 and TRBJ1-2; TRBD1 is a possible D gene (6 bases). CDR1 is SNHLY, CDR2 FYNNEI, per germline. The germline V and J ends were trimmed by 3 bases and 4 bases, with 15 bases remaining between them. The CDR3 runs to 15 residues. In nucleotides, the CDR3 is TGTGCCAGCAGTGACTACAGGGACACCCTCTATGGCTACACCTTC. Its translation: CASSDYRDTLYGYTF.

This clone was counted a single time. The J gene is TRBJ1-2, the V gene TRBV30; D is undetermined. Germline CDR1 and CDR2: GTSNPN and SVGIG (reference sequence). The CDR3 has 8 amino acids. Trimming removed 8 bases from V and 5 bases from J, with 3 bases in between. The CDR3 is CALYGYTF. CDR3 coding DNA: TGTGCCCTTTATGGCTACACCTTC.